This T cell receptor (beta chain) originates from a study of blood T cell repertoires in COVID-19. The wider study: The United States, Italy and Spain were the sources of the acute and convalescent COVID-19 samples. The cDNA or gDNA used as material had been derived from T cells, B-cell-depleted T cells, or PBMCs.

Germline CDR1 reads MNHEY; CDR2 reads SVGAGI. Trimming at V came to 7 bases and at J to 3 bases, leaving 6 bases not matched to a gene. The length of the CDR3 is 14 residues. In the original analysis: Quantification of nucleated cells was approximated via reference gene primer amplification. Measured with immunoSEQ multiplex PCR; TCRdb has only the in-frame clones, and not every one. The V and J calls and clone size were taken over from that table, and D and trimming were inferred from the DNA. The table shows approximately 110,000 clones, with 88% occurring only once. The sequenced sample consisted of peripheral blood. The TCR originated in a woman aged 45-65 years with active or convalescent COVID-19. The rearrangement uses TRBV6-5 and TRBJ2-7, with TRBD1 identical over 10 bases. Written as DNA, the CDR3 is TGTGCCAGCACCCGGGACAGGGGCTACTACGAGCAGTACTTC. This gives the protein CASTRDRGYYEQYF.